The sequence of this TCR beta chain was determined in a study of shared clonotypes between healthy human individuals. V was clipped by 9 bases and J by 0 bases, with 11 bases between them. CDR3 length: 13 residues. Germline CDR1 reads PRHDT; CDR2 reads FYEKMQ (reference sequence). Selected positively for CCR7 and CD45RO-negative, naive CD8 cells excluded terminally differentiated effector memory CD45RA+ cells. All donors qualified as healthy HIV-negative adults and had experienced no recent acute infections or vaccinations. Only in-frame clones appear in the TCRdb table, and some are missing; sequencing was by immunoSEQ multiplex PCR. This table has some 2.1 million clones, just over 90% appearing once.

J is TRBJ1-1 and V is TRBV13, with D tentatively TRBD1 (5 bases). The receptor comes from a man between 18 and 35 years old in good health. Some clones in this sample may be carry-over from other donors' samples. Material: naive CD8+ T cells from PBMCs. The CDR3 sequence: CASLGELNTEAFF. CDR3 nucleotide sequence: TGTGCCAGTCTGGGGGAACTGAACACTGAAGCTTTCTTT. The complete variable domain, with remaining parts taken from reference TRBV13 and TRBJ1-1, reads AAGVIQSPRHLIKEKRETATLKCYPIPRHDTVYWYQQGPGQDPQFLISFYEKMQSDKGSIPDRFSAQQFSDYHSELNMSSLELGDSALYFCASLGELNTEAFFGQGTRLTVV.